Listed below are T cell receptor beta chains from one sample, sequenced in a study of type 1 and type 2 diabetes patients. TCRdb reprocessed the multiplex PCR reads via MiXCR and lists one record per CDR3 protein. This table holds approximately 260,000 distinct CDR3 sequences, 47% found once. Input material: peripheral blood mononuclear cells (PBMCs). These receptors all come from a man aged 18-30 years with type 2 diabetes. Both conserved end residues are part of each CDR3. Fields, in order: CDR3 protein, CDR3 DNA, clone size, V gene, D gene, J gene. D genes are given only for firm matches. Part of the rows lack a size; the others show once, few, many or a class for expanded clones.

CDR3: CAYPTGAGANVLTF
DNA: TGTGCCTACCCAACGGGGGCTGGGGCCAACGTCCTGACTTTC
size: .
V: TRBV19
D: .
J: TRBJ2-6

CDR3: CANSPDREKLFF
DNA: TGTGCCAACAGCCCGGACCGTGAAAAACTGTTTTTT
size: .
V: TRBV7-2
D: .
J: TRBJ1-4

CDR3: CASSSAPSAGGLGEQYF
DNA: TGTGCCAGCAGCTCCGCTCCCTCAGCGGGAGGGCTCGGCGAGCAGTACTTC
size: .
V: TRBV7-6
D: TRBD2
J: TRBJ2-7

CDR3: CASILLAGGPGDEQFF
DNA: TGTGCCAGCATTCTACTAGCGGGAGGGCCTGGGGATGAGCAGTTCTTC
size: few
V: TRBV2
D: TRBD2
J: TRBJ2-1

CDR3: CRTGHGYTF
DNA: TGCAGGACAGGGCATGGCTACACCTTC
size: few
V: TRBV20-1
D: TRBD1
J: TRBJ1-2

CDR3: CASSLEAGPVNTEAFF
DNA: TGTGCCAGCAGCTTAGAGGCGGGACCGGTGAACACTGAAGCTTTCTTT
size: .
V: TRBV5-1
D: .
J: TRBJ1-1

CDR3: CAWRIQGGNYNEQFF
DNA: TGTGCCTGGAGAATACAGGGAGGGAACTACAATGAGCAGTTCTTC
size: .
V: TRBV30
D: .
J: TRBJ2-1

CDR3: CSAHFPGTGDSRGNQPQHF
DNA: TGCAGTGCCCACTTTCCCGGGACAGGGGATAGTAGAGGCAATCAGCCCCAGCATTTT
size: .
V: TRBV20-1
D: TRBD1
J: TRBJ1-5

CDR3: CASKGQHTDTQYF
DNA: TGTGCCAGCAAAGGACAGCACACAGATACGCAGTATTTT
size: few
V: TRBV2
D: .
J: TRBJ2-3

CDR3: CASSLGASTDTQYF
DNA: TGCGCCAGCAGCTTGGGGGCTTCCACAGATACGCAGTATTTT
size: .
V: TRBV5-1
D: .
J: TRBJ2-3

CDR3: CASSPGPVSTEAFF
DNA: TGTGCCAGCAGCCCTGGCCCCGTGAGCACTGAAGCTTTCTTT
size: few
V: TRBV3-1
D: .
J: TRBJ1-1

CDR3: CASSVRSGANVLTF
DNA: TGTGCCAGCAGTGTTCGCTCTGGGGCCAACGTCCTGACTTTC
size: .
V: TRBV9
D: .
J: TRBJ2-6

CDR3: CATSRRTSGGPSPYNEQFF
DNA: TGTGCCACCAGCAGAAGGACTAGCGGGGGGCCGAGCCCCTACAATGAGCAGTTCTTC
size: .
V: TRBV15
D: TRBD2
J: TRBJ2-1

CDR3: CASSASRDGEREPQHF
DNA: TGTGCCAGCAGTGCGAGCCGGGACGGGGAAAGGGAACCCCAGCATTTT
size: .
V: TRBV14
D: .
J: TRBJ1-5

CDR3: CASSPENEKLFF
DNA: TGTGCCAGCTCACCGGAGAATGAAAAACTGTTTTTT
size: once
V: TRBV18
D: .
J: TRBJ1-4

CDR3: CASSSTGTSQETQYF
DNA: TGTGCTAGCAGCTCAACCGGGACTAGCCAAGAGACCCAGTACTTC
size: .
V: TRBV25-1
D: TRBD2
J: TRBJ2-5

CDR3: CAWSRAYEQYF
DNA: TGTGCCTGGAGCAGGGCCTACGAGCAGTACTTC
size: few
V: TRBV30
D: .
J: TRBJ2-7

CDR3: CAISAGPGQGATHGYTF
DNA: TGTGCCATCAGTGCCGGGCCGGGACAGGGGGCCACTCATGGCTACACCTTC
size: .
V: TRBV10-3
D: TRBD1
J: TRBJ1-2

CDR3: CASSSVANKVEAFF
DNA: TGTGCCAGCAGCTCCGTAGCTAACAAGGTTGAAGCTTTCTTT
size: .
V: TRBV7-2
D: .
J: TRBJ1-1

CDR3: CASSIGEGPETQYF
DNA: TGTGCCAGTAGTATAGGCGAGGGCCCGGAGACCCAGTACTTC
size: .
V: TRBV19
D: .
J: TRBJ2-5

CDR3: CASSPDGGSRQDEQYF
DNA: TGTGCCAGCAGCCCCGACGGTGGGTCGCGACAGGACGAGCAGTACTTC
size: .
V: TRBV7-3
D: .
J: TRBJ2-7

CDR3: CASSYDGGGPRNEQFF
DNA: TGTGCCAGCAGTTACGATGGCGGGGGGCCTAGGAATGAGCAGTTCTTC
size: .
V: TRBV6-5
D: TRBD2
J: TRBJ2-1

CDR3: CASSQEFFGGNEKLFF
DNA: TGCGCCAGCAGCCAAGAATTTTTCGGGGGTAATGAAAAACTGTTTTTT
size: .
V: TRBV5-1
D: .
J: TRBJ1-4

CDR3: CAITPRTSGNLNYEQYF
DNA: TGTGCCATCACTCCCAGGACTAGCGGGAACCTGAACTACGAGCAGTACTTC
size: many
V: TRBV10-3
D: TRBD2
J: TRBJ2-7

CDR3: CASSTQASHNEQFF
DNA: TGTGCCAGTAGCACACAAGCGTCCCACAATGAGCAGTTCTTC
size: .
V: TRBV19
D: .
J: TRBJ2-1

CDR3: CASSLEGGFYEQYF
DNA: TGCGCCAGCAGCTTGGAAGGGGGTTTCTACGAGCAGTACTTC
size: few
V: TRBV5-1
D: .
J: TRBJ2-7

CDR3: CAWSAIGACYTF
DNA: TGTGCCTGGAGTGCCATTGGGGCTTGCTACACCTTC
size: .
V: TRBV30
D: .
J: TRBJ1-2

CDR3: CARKLPGTGYEKLFF
DNA: TGTGCCAGAAAACTCCCCGGGACAGGGTATGAAAAACTGTTTTTT
size: .
V: TRBV2
D: TRBD1
J: TRBJ1-4

CDR3: CASSEETQYF
DNA: TGTGCCAGCAGTGAAGAGACCCAGTACTTC
size: medium-sized
V: TRBV2
D: .
J: TRBJ2-5

CDR3: CASSISKVTVNTEAFF
DNA: TGTGCCAGTAGTATCTCCAAAGTAACCGTGAACACTGAAGCTTTCTTT
size: .
V: TRBV19
D: .
J: TRBJ1-1

CDR3: CASMAPSSYNSPLHF
DNA: TGTGCCAGCATGGCGCCCAGCTCCTATAATTCACCCCTCCACTTT
size: few
V: TRBV25-1
D: .
J: TRBJ1-6

CDR3: CASSVGKKETQYF
DNA: TGTGCCAGCAGCGTAGGCAAAAAAGAGACCCAGTACTTC
size: few
V: TRBV2
D: .
J: TRBJ2-5